The 21 T cell receptor beta chains listed next were all sequenced from one sample in a study of T cell responses to AZD1222 COVID-19 vaccine. Profiling relied on immunoSEQ multiplex PCR, and the TCRdb table lists in-frame clones only, not all of them. The data show some 49,000 clones, 60% to 85% seen once. Sequencing was performed on peripheral blood, taken on day 0 of AZD1222 vaccination. Receptors were obtained from an adult in good health.

The J gene is TRBJ1-1, the V gene TRBV5-4, with a weak D call TRBD1 (5 bases). Per germline, CDR1 SGHNT and CDR2 YYREEE (reference sequence). The CDR3 extends over 15 amino acids. The V end was cut by 3 bases, the J end by 5 bases, with 17 bases between. In nucleotides, the CDR3 is TGTGCCAGCAGCTCCACAGCCGGGGCTGATACTGAAGCTTTCTTT. Protein product: CASSSTAGADTEAFF.

The chain joins TRBV19 to TRBJ1-5; D is unclear. This CDR3 contains 15 residues. Germline V gives CDR1 LNHDA, CDR2 SQIVND (reference sequence). V lost 5 bases and J lost 0, with 11 bases in between. The CDR3 DNA follows: TGTGCCAGTAGTGGAACCTCTTTTAGCAATCAGCCCCAGCATTTT. Translated, it gives CASSGTSFSNQPQHF.

This clone was seen a few times. This chain joins TRBV6-4 and TRBJ2-7; weak D call: TRBD1 (5 bases). CDR3 size: 14 residues. V was cut by 11 bases and J by 2 bases, with 19 bases left in between. Germline CDR1 MRHNA, CDR2 SNTAGT. As DNA, the CDR3 is TGTGCCCCCGTGTGTTGCCCAGGGACCTACGAGCAGTACGTC. This encodes CAPVCCPGTYEQYV.

The chain couples TRBV2 to TRBJ1-1; D is undetermined. This CDR3 spans 11 amino acids. Germline V gene sequence: CDR1 SNHLY, CDR2 FYNNEI. V gave up 5 bases and J gave up 8 bases, with 9 bases separating them. CDR3 sequence (DNA): TGTGCCAGCAGTCCAGATAGGGAAGCTTTCTTT. This sequence encodes CASSPDREAFF.

The chain links TRBV7-9 to TRBJ1-4; TRBD1 aligns across 9 bases. The V gene's germline CDR1 is SEHNR and CDR2 FQNEAQ (reference sequence). This CDR3 has 15 amino acids. Trimming took 4 bases from V and 7 from J; bases not matched to a gene: 7. The CDR3 is CASSSDRGWGEKLFF. In DNA form, the CDR3 reads TGTGCCAGCAGCTCCGACAGGGGGTGGGGTGAAAAACTGTTTTTT.

V is TRBV12-3 or TRBV12-4 and J is TRBJ2-2; TRBD2 matches 9 bases. The CDR3 consists of 13 residues. The V gene end was trimmed by 10 bases and the J gene end by 5 bases; junction bases not matched to a gene: 5. The CDR3 DNA reads TGTGCCACCACGGGACTAGCAACCGGGGAGCTGTTTTTT. This codes for CATTGLATGELFF.

The chain uses TRBV7-9 and TRBJ1-3, with TRBD1 as a possible D gene (6 bases). Germline V CDR1 and CDR2: SEHNR, FQNEAQ (reference sequence). The V end lost 5 bases, the J end lost 0 bases, and 11 bases lay between the germline ends. The CDR3 consists of 15 residues. CDR3 sequence (DNA): TGTGCCAGCAGCCTAACAGGGCTCTCTGGAAACACCATATATTTT. It codes for CASSLTGLSGNTIYF. Together with reference TRBV7-9 and TRBJ1-3, the CDR3 gives the full variable domain: DTGVSQNPRHKITKRGQNVTFRCDPISEHNRLYWYRQTLGQGPEFLTYFQNEAQLEKSRLLSDRFSAERPKGSFSTLEIQRTEQGDSAMYLCASSLTGLSGNTIYFGEGSWLTVV.

This chain connects TRBV6-5 to TRBJ1-6; the D is unclear. The CDR3 covers 14 residues. The V gene's germline CDR1 is MNHEY and CDR2 SVGAGI. The V end lost 3 bases, the J end lost 5 bases, and 8 bases lay between the germline ends. CDR3 nucleotide sequence: TGTGCCAGCAGTTATGGATGGGATAATTCACCCCTCCACTTT. This codes for CASSYGWDNSPLHF.

This chain uses TRBV29-1 with TRBJ2-1, with D tentatively TRBD2 (5 bases). V was pared by 7 bases and J by 2 bases, with 9 bases between. Germline V gene data show CDR1 as SQVTM and CDR2 as ANQGSEA. The CDR3 loop spans 12 amino acids. The CDR3 region is CSGNGAYNEQFF. The CDR3 DNA reads as TGCAGCGGCAACGGGGCCTACAATGAGCAGTTCTTC.

The V and J genes are TRBV9 and TRBJ2-1; 9 bases line up with TRBD1. Germline V gene data show CDR1 as SGDLS and CDR2 as YYNGEE. The CDR3 consists of 17 residues. The junction had 14 bases not matched to a gene; V was cut back by 2 bases and J by 8 bases. Here the CDR3 reads CASSVLGGGTGSDEQFF. CDR3 nucleotide sequence: TGTGCCAGCAGCGTGCTAGGGGGCGGGACAGGGTCCGATGAGCAGTTCTTC. Together with reference TRBV9 and TRBJ2-1, the CDR3 gives the full variable domain: DSGVTQTPKHLITATGQRVTLRCSPRSGDLSVYWYQQSLDQGLQFLIQYYNGEERAKGNILERFSAQQFPDLHSELNLSSLELGDSALYFCASSVLGGGTGSDEQFFGPGTRLTVL.

The chain couples TRBV19 to TRBJ2-7; 10 bases agree with TRBD1. V lost 4 bases to trimming and J lost 3 bases; unmatched junction nucleotides: 6. CDR3 length equals 15 residues. Germline CDR1 and CDR2: LNHDA and SQIVND (reference sequence). CDR3 coding DNA: TGTGCCAGTAGTAGCAGACAGGGGGCCGGCTACGAGCAGTACTTC. Amino acid sequence: CASSSRQGAGYEQYF.

The chain is built from TRBV3-1 (or the pseudogene TRBV3-2) and TRBJ1-1, with TRBD1 matching 7 bases. Trimming removed 3 bases from V and 5 bases from J; junction bases left unmatched: 12. This CDR3 has 16 residues. Germline V gene data show CDR1 as LGHDT and CDR2 as YNNKEL (reference sequence). In nucleotides, the CDR3 is TGTGCCAGCAGCCACGACCCAGGGGGTGGGGGAACTGAAGCTTTCTTT. This gives the protein CASSHDPGGGGTEAFF.

This chain links TRBV6-1 with TRBJ1-2, with unresolved D. V lost 2 bases and J lost 1, with 11 bases in between. Germline V gene sequence: CDR1 MNHNS, CDR2 SASEGT. The CDR3 extends over 15 amino acids. CDR3 region: CASSEWSQSNYGYTF. The CDR3 region has the DNA TGTGCCAGCAGTGAATGGTCTCAGAGTAACTATGGCTACACCTTC.

A few counts support this clone. The rearrangement links TRBV6-6 to TRBJ2-7; 12 bases fit TRBD1. The junction had 8 bases not matched to a gene; V was cut back by 4 bases and J by 7 bases. CDR3 size: 15 residues. The V gene's germline CDR1 is MNHNY and CDR2 SVGAGI (reference sequence). CDR3 sequence: CASSFSGQGAGEQYF. CDR3 DNA sequence: TGTGCCAGCAGTTTCTCGGGACAGGGGGCGGGGGAGCAGTACTTC.

The CDR3 region has the DNA TGTGCCAGCAGCGCCCGTGGGGGGGGCAGCTATGGCTACACCTTC. It codes for CASSARGGGSYGYTF. V is TRBV9 and J is TRBJ1-2; tentatively, D is TRBD1 (6 bases). Germline V lookup: CDR1 SGDLS, CDR2 YYNGEE. CDR3 length: 15 residues. The V and J ends lost 3 bases and 4 bases respectively, with 16 bases between them. Based on the CDR3 plus reference TRBV9 and TRBJ1-2, the full variable domain is DSGVTQTPKHLITATGQRVTLRCSPRSGDLSVYWYQQSLDQGLQFLIQYYNGEERAKGNILERFSAQQFPDLHSELNLSSLELGDSALYFCASSARGGGSYGYTFGSGTRLTVV.

The rearrangement links TRBV7-9 to TRBJ1-1; 8 bases match TRBD1. The CDR3 is made up of 13 amino acids. The V gene's germline CDR1 is SEHNR and CDR2 FQNEAQ (reference sequence). Losses at the gene ends were 6 bases for V and 4 bases for J; bases not matched to a gene: 4. CDR3 DNA: TGTGCCAGCAGTCGAACAGGGGGCACTGAAGCTTTCTTT. It encodes CASSRTGGTEAFF.

The rearrangement uses TRBV28 and TRBJ2-5; TRBD1 might be the D (5 bases). The germline V gene has CDR1 MDHEN and CDR2 SYDVKM. This CDR3 comprises 12 residues. V was pared by 5 bases and J by 5 bases, with 9 bases between. The CDR3 bases are TGTGCCAGCAGTAGGGGTGGGGAGACCCAGTACTTC. It is translated as CASSRGGETQYF.

This clone was recorded a few times. The rearrangement uses TRBV7-6 and TRBJ2-3; TRBD2 matches 13 bases. The CDR3 runs to 15 residues. J was trimmed by 4 bases and V by 5 bases; bases with no gene match: 3. Per the germline V gene, CDR1 is SGHVS and CDR2 is FNYEAQ. CDR3 in DNA: TGTGCCAGCAGCGCCGGGACTAGCGGGGCAGATACGCAGTATTTT. Protein product: CASSAGTSGADTQYF.

The V and J genes are TRBV2 and TRBJ1-1; TRBD1 matches at 10 bases. CDR3 length: 16 amino acids. V was pared by 2 bases and J by 2 bases, with 5 bases of the junction left unmatched. In germline, CDR1 is SNHLY, CDR2 FYNNEI. CDR3 protein: CASSERDRGLNTEAFF. CDR3 nucleotide sequence: TGTGCCAGCAGTGAACGCGACAGGGGGCTTAACACTGAAGCTTTCTTT.

V usage is TRBV7-2 and J usage is TRBJ2-7; D ambiguous. Germline CDR1 is SGHTA and CDR2 is FQGNSA. The ends were cut back, 4 bases at V and 2 bases at J, with 12 bases in the middle. The CDR3 is made up of 14 amino acids. CDR3 coding DNA: TGTGCCAGCAGCTGGAAAACAGCCCCCTACGAGCAGTACTTC. Amino acid sequence: CASSWKTAPYEQYF.

V usage is TRBV5-1 and J usage is TRBJ2-2; 9 nucleotides agree with TRBD1. CDR1 and CDR2 (germline): SGHRS, YFSETQ. The V segment lost 3 bases and the J segment 1 base; nucleotides outside the gene matches: 1. The CDR3 is 15 amino acids. CDR3 in amino acids: CASSSGQGNTGELFF. CDR3 nucleotide sequence: TGCGCCAGCAGCTCGGGACAGGGGAACACCGGGGAGCTGTTTTTT.